This T cell receptor beta chain was profiled in a study of identical twins. General study points: Out-of-frame alpha sequences that twins shared showed excess low generation probability.

cDNA molecules carried unique molecular identifiers, and template switching added a universal primer site. TCRdb re-called the 5' RACE reads through MiXCR, storing one row per CDR3 protein. The table shows around 490,000 distinct CDR3 sequences, with roughly 15% occurring only once. The CDR3 contains 13 residues. Trimming removed 5 bases at V and 2 bases at J, with 11 bases between. Germline assignment: CDR1 DFQATT and CDR2 SNEGSKA (reference sequence). This clonotype showed up just a few times. What it recognizes is unknown. The same data also went into a second study, on yellow fever vaccine responses in identical twins. That publication notes: The T cell response to vaccination in identical twins was reportedly partly convergent and partly personalized.

The chain uses TRBV20-1 and TRBJ2-3; the D call may be TRBD1 or TRBD2 (5 bases each). The TCR was taken from a woman under 30 in good health. Material for sequencing was CD4+ T cells sorted from blood. The CDR3 spells CSAWGSDTDTQYF. Here the CDR3 DNA reads TGCAGTGCTTGGGGGTCCGACACAGATACGCAGTATTTT.